This passage covers 5 T cell receptor beta chains from one sample sequenced in a study of early T cells in non-severe SARS-CoV-2 infection. MiXCR, applied by TCRdb to the 5' RACE reads, yields one record per CDR3 protein. The sample gives about 60,000 distinct CDR3 sequences, around 11% of which show up once; under 3% is in the top ten. This sample comprised whole blood, obtained at baseline. The receptors derive from an adult who was a healthcare worker with PCR-confirmed SARS-CoV-2 infection or an uninfected control (not recorded which).

The CDR3 reads CASSEPRTAKYEQYF. CDR3 nucleotides: TGTGCCAGCAGTGAACCCCGGACAGCTAAATACGAGCAGTACTTC. The gene calls are TRBV6-1 and TRBJ2-7, with TRBD1 as a possible D gene (6 bases). The CDR3 is made up of 15 amino acids. Germline CDR1 MNHNS, CDR2 SASEGT. V was shortened by 2 bases and J by 4 bases, with 15 bases between the two germline ends.

This clonotype was counted between two and nine times. This sequence joins TRBV6-6 and TRBJ1-5, with 10 nucleotides matching TRBD1. Trimming at V came to 2 bases and at J to 4 bases, leaving 2 bases not matched to a gene. This CDR3 contains 15 residues. The V gene's germline CDR1 is MNHNY and CDR2 SVGAGI (reference sequence). This chain's CDR3 is CASSYGDRGNQPQHF. The CDR3 DNA sequence: TGTGCCAGCAGTTACGGGGACAGGGGTAATCAGCCCCAGCATTTT.

V is TRBV7-6 and J is TRBJ1-4; D uncertain. Germline loops: CDR1 SGHVS, CDR2 FNYEAQ. The CDR3 sequence is 16 residues long. The V end lost 0 bases, the J end lost 7 bases, and 15 bases lay between the germline ends. The CDR3 bases are TGTGCCAGCAGCTTAGCGCCGACGGGCAAGAGTGAAAAACTGTTTTTT. Its translation: CASSLAPTGKSEKLFF.

This clonotype turned up a few times. The chain combines TRBV7-6 with TRBJ2-3, with 8 bases that match TRBD2. The CDR3 spans 16 residues. Trimming at V came to 3 bases and at J to 6 bases, leaving 11 bases not matched to a gene. Germline loops: CDR1 SGHVS, CDR2 FNYEAQ. The CDR3 sequence is CASSLGAGGGQDTQYF. The CDR3 DNA sequence: TGTGCCAGCAGCTTGGGTGCGGGGGGAGGCCAGGATACGCAGTATTTT.

The chain links TRBV19 to TRBJ1-4; D is perhaps TRBD1 (6 bases). The germline V gene has CDR1 LNHDA and CDR2 SQIVND (reference sequence). Between the trimmed V and J ends, which lost 6 bases and 0 bases, there was a span of 17 bases. The CDR3 length is 17 residues. Here the CDR3 reads CASRMKTDSSTNEKLFF. The CDR3 bases are TGTGCCAGTAGGATGAAGACGGACAGCTCAACTAATGAAAAACTGTTTTTT.